The 6 T cell receptor beta chains listed next were all sequenced from one sample in a study of T-cell reconstitution after alpha-beta-depleted transplantation in children. Construction of the TCRbeta library involved unique molecular identifiers. Each CDR3 protein gets one entry after TCRdb re-called the PCR reads with MiXCR. The table lists 250,000 to 300,000 distinct CDR3 sequences, approximately 10% of them singletons. This specimen was peripheral blood, taken 180 days after TCRalphabeta/CD19-depleted stem cell transplant. Every receptor here comes from a male patient between 2 and 10 years old who had a stem cell transplant for chronic granulomatous disease, so the T cells may come from the graft donor.

This clonotype has a count of ten or more. The chain recombines TRBV15 with TRBJ2-1; D remains ambiguous. Germline lookup yields CDR1 LNHNV and CDR2 YYDKDF (reference sequence). This CDR3 is 13 amino acids long. The ends were cut back, 5 bases at V and 8 bases at J, with 13 bases in the middle. The CDR3 DNA reads TGTGCCACCAGCGTCAGTAGAGGTGATGAGCAGTTCTTC. It encodes CATSVSRGDEQFF.

This clonotype was picked up many times. The chain links TRBV7-8 to TRBJ2-1; 11 bases align to TRBD2. V shed 5 bases and J 4 bases; nucleotides not matched to a gene: 7. Germline V gives CDR1 SGHVS, CDR2 FQNEAQ. This CDR3 has 16 residues. The CDR3: CASSGWGLAAYNEQFF. The CDR3 DNA reads TGTGCCAGCAGCGGATGGGGACTAGCGGCGTACAATGAGCAGTTCTTC. Drawing the rest from reference TRBV7-8 and TRBJ2-1, the complete variable domain is GAGVSQSPRYKVAKRGQDVALRCDPISGHVSLFWYQQALGQGPEFLTYFQNEAQLDKSGLPSDRFFAERPEGSVSTLKIQRTQQEDSAVYLCASSGWGLAAYNEQFFGPGTRLTVL.

This clonotype was seen repeatedly, ten times or more. This chain uses TRBV5-1 with TRBJ2-1; perhaps TRBD2 as D (6 bases). The CDR3 extends over 15 amino acids. CDR1 and CDR2 from the germline V gene are SGHRS and YFSETQ. The germline V and J ends were trimmed by 4 bases and 10 bases, with 21 bases remaining between them. The CDR3 coding sequence is TGCGCCAGCAGCCGGGGGACCATCGTGGCTAGGGAGCAGTTCTTC. Protein sequence: CASSRGTIVAREQFF.

In its sample, this clonotype was seen many times. The gene calls are TRBV10-3 and TRBJ2-7, with D possibly being TRBD2 (6 bases). The CDR3 loop spans 17 amino acids. From germline, CDR1 is ENHRY and CDR2 SYGVKD. The ends were cut back, 10 bases at V and 1 base at J, with 26 bases in the middle. CDR3 DNA sequence: TGTGCCACCAACCCAAAGTTGCTGACTAGTTTATCCTACGAGCAGTACTTC. It is translated as CATNPKLLTSLSYEQYF.

This clonotype appeared many times. The J gene is TRBJ2-5, the V gene TRBV12-3 or TRBV12-4, with D unresolved. The V end lost 3 bases, the J end lost 3 bases, and 11 bases lay between the germline ends. This CDR3 has 14 residues. The CDR3 DNA reads TGTGCCAGCAGTTTTATGACAAACGAAGAGACCCAGTACTTC. It codes for CASSFMTNEETQYF.

In this sample, this clonotype turned up many times. The V and J genes are TRBV28 and TRBJ2-5, with TRBD1 matching 9 bases. There are 15 residues in the CDR3. Germline V gives CDR1 MDHEN, CDR2 SYDVKM. J lost 5 bases, V lost 7 bases, and 11 bases had no gene match. CDR3 bases: TGTGCCAGCAAAACAGGGGGCGCCCCTCGGGAGACCCAGTACTTC. It specifies CASKTGGAPRETQYF.